The 29 T cell receptor beta chains given below trace back to one sample, sequenced in a study of blood T cell repertoires in COVID-19. Profiling relied on immunoSEQ multiplex PCR, and the TCRdb table lists in-frame clones only, not all of them. The data contain some 220,000 clones, 70% to 90% of them singletons. Sequenced input: peripheral blood. These receptor sequences come from a man aged 45-65 years with acute or convalescent COVID-19.

The CDR3 DNA is TGTGCCAGCAGCCCAGACGGGACAGGGGGATGGGGAACTGAAGCTTTCTTT. It specifies CASSPDGTGGWGTEAFF. The chain joins TRBV3-1 (or the pseudogene TRBV3-2) to TRBJ1-1; 11 positions match TRBD1. The V gene's germline CDR1 is LGHDT and CDR2 YNNKEL (reference sequence). The ends lost 4 bases at V and 5 bases at J; junction bases unmatched: 12. The CDR3 spans 17 residues.

In this sample, this clone turned up a few times. The DNA for the CDR3 is TGCGCCAGCAGCTTGGGGACAGGGAGGATTGAGACCCAGTACTTC. Protein sequence: CASSLGTGRIETQYF. The V and J genes are TRBV5-1 and TRBJ2-5; TRBD1 aligns across 8 bases. The germline CDR1 and CDR2 sequences are SGHRS and YFSETQ. The V segment lost 0 bases and the J segment 5 bases; nucleotides outside the gene matches: 6. The CDR3 totals 15 residues.

The genes are TRBV20-1 and TRBJ2-7; D is possibly TRBD2 (6 bases). Trimming removed 3 bases at V and 3 bases at J, with 15 bases between. The CDR3 sequence is 14 residues long. Germline CDR1 and CDR2: DFQATT and SNEGSKA (reference sequence). The CDR3 region has the DNA TGCAGTGCTAGTGGGCTAGCGCAAAACTACGAGCAGTACTTC. Translated, it gives CSASGLAQNYEQYF.

The V call is TRBV21-1, the J call TRBJ1-3. TRBV21-1 is classified as a pseudogene. The CDR3 length is 15 residues. The CDR3 DNA reads as TGTGCCAGCGGAGTACTACCGGGAGATGGAAACACCATATATTTT. This gives the protein CASGVLPGDGNTIYF.

V and J are TRBV30 and TRBJ2-4; 8 bases fit TRBD1. The germline V gene encodes CDR1 GTSNPN and CDR2 SVGIG (reference sequence). The CDR3 has 14 amino acids. The J segment lost 8 bases and the V segment lost 0 bases, leaving 6 bases of the junction unmatched. The CDR3 sequence is CAWSVPDRGDIQYF. CDR3 DNA sequence: TGTGCCTGGAGTGTCCCCGACAGGGGAGACATTCAGTACTTC.

The V and J genes are TRBV7-8 and TRBJ1-2, with no clear D. Germline CDR1 is SGHVS and CDR2 is FQNEAQ. There are 15 residues in the CDR3. V shed 5 bases and J shed 0 bases, with 13 bases lying between them. The CDR3 here is CASSPTASPNYGYTF. CDR3 bases: TGTGCCAGCAGCCCAACAGCCTCCCCTAACTATGGCTACACCTTC.

The chain combines TRBV30 with TRBJ2-6; no reliable D call. The V gene's germline CDR1 is GTSNPN and CDR2 SVGIG (reference sequence). The CDR3 runs to 14 residues. Between the trimmed V and J ends, which lost 5 bases and 0 bases, there was a span of 8 bases. CDR3 region: CAWGTGSGANVLTF. DNA of the CDR3: TGTGCCTGGGGAACTGGCTCTGGGGCCAACGTCCTGACTTTC. Complete variable domain (other parts from reference TRBV30 and TRBJ2-6): SQTIHQWPATLVQPVGSPLSLECTVEGTSNPNLYWYRQAAGRGLQLLFYSVGIGQISSEVPQNLSASRPQDRQFILSSKKLLLSDSGFYLCAWGTGSGANVLTFGAGSRLTVL.

The chain is built from TRBV2 and TRBJ2-7, with 7 nucleotides matching TRBD1. With V trimmed by 6 bases and J by 2 bases, 10 bases remained unmatched. CDR1 and CDR2 from the germline V gene are SNHLY and FYNNEI. The CDR3 has 15 residues. CDR3 region: CASRDYRDRAYEQYF. The CDR3 nucleotides are TGTGCCAGCAGAGACTATAGGGACAGAGCCTACGAGCAGTACTTC.

In DNA, the CDR3 is TGTGCCACCAGTACTTGGAGCTCTGGAAACACCATATATTTT. Translation gives CATSTWSSGNTIYF. The V and J genes are TRBV24-1 and TRBJ1-3, with D unclear. The CDR3 spans 14 residues. The V gene lost 6 bases and the J gene lost 0 bases, with 8 bases spanning the gap. Germline CDR1 reads KGHDR; CDR2 reads SFDVKD.

Here the CDR3 DNA reads TGTGCCAGCACGAGGTTGAATGAGCAGTTCTTC. Amino acid sequence: CASTRLNEQFF. The V gene is TRBV28, the J gene TRBJ2-1; D unclear. Looked up from germline, CDR1 is MDHEN and CDR2 is SYDVKM. Between the trimmed V and J ends, which lost 7 bases and 7 bases, there was a span of 8 bases. The CDR3 extends over 11 amino acids.

The chain recombines TRBV24-1 with TRBJ2-1; D is possibly TRBD2 (6 bases). The CDR3 length is 11 residues. V was cut by 5 bases and J by 9 bases, with 7 bases left in between. The germline V gene has CDR1 KGHDR and CDR2 SFDVKD. CDR3 protein: CATSVTSEQFF. CDR3 nucleotide sequence: TGTGCCACCAGTGTGACTAGTGAGCAGTTCTTC.

This clone was seen only a few times. No conserved phenylalanine or tryptophan is present at the end of the CDR3, so a read error is the likely explanation. The limits of the CDR3 on the DNA are not certain, so only TCRdb's listed CDR3 is given. The chain couples TRBV12-3 or TRBV12-4 to TRBJ1-1. The CDR3 numbers 13 amino acids, ends counted. CDR3 sequence: CASSLLEVEAAAV.

In its sample, this clone was seen a few times. This chain connects TRBV19 to TRBJ2-2, with 7 bases identical to TRBD1. Germline CDR1 and CDR2: LNHDA and SQIVND (reference sequence). V gave up 3 bases and J gave up 11 bases; unmatched junction bases: 6. The CDR3 sequence is 13 residues long. CDR3 loop: CASSIGHRGELFF. For the CDR3, the DNA is TGTGCCAGTAGTATTGGCCACAGGGGAGAGCTGTTTTTT.

The J gene is TRBJ2-3, the V gene TRBV6-1, with TRBD2 identical over 8 bases. This CDR3 region has 21 residues. V was clipped by 2 bases and J by 1 base; unmatched bases: 20. Germline V CDR1 and CDR2: MNHNS, SASEGT. CDR3 region: CASSEYPTGLVRSKGTDTQYF. CDR3 DNA sequence: TGTGCCAGCAGTGAATACCCCACGGGACTAGTTAGGTCTAAGGGCACAGATACGCAGTATTTT.

This chain connects TRBV28 to TRBJ2-1; 7 bases match TRBD2. Germline assignment: CDR1 MDHEN and CDR2 SYDVKM. V was clipped by 5 bases and J by 4 bases; unmatched bases: 14. CDR3 length: 17 amino acids. The CDR3 reads CASSDPRGGRGYNEQFF. Written as DNA, the CDR3 is TGTGCCAGCAGTGACCCTCGGGGCGGGAGAGGGTACAATGAGCAGTTCTTC.

The V call is TRBV19, the J call TRBJ1-5; D is unresolved. The germline gives CDR1 LNHDA, CDR2 SQIVND (reference sequence). This CDR3 is 16 amino acids long. V was shortened by 2 bases and J by 3 bases, with 14 bases between the two germline ends. CDR3 residues: CASSIIGAQPNQPQHF. For the CDR3, the DNA is TGTGCCAGTAGTATAATTGGCGCACAGCCCAATCAGCCCCAGCATTTT.

The chain combines TRBV19 with TRBJ1-2; D is uncertain. V lost 3 bases to trimming and J lost 4 bases, with 12 bases between them. The CDR3 is made up of 14 amino acids. Germline loops: CDR1 LNHDA, CDR2 SQIVND (reference sequence). The CDR3 spells CASSIGGITYGYTF. In DNA form, the CDR3 reads TGTGCCAGTAGTATCGGAGGAATTACCTATGGCTACACCTTC. The variable domain in full, with the rest retrieved from reference TRBV19 and TRBJ1-2, is DGGITQSPKYLFRKEGQNVTLSCEQNLNHDAMYWYRQDPGQGLRLIYYSQIVNDFQKGDIAEGYSVSREKKESFPLTVTSAQKNPTAFYLCASSIGGITYGYTFGSGTRLTVV.

V and J are TRBV6-5 and TRBJ2-1; TRBD2 matches at 13 bases. The CDR3 totals 14 residues. V was clipped by 6 bases and J by 10 bases; unmatched bases: 6. Germline loops: CDR1 MNHEY, CDR2 SVGAGI. CDR3: CASSPPGLAGEQFF. CDR3 nucleotide sequence: TGTGCCAGCAGCCCCCCGGGACTAGCGGGGGAGCAGTTCTTC.

This chain joins TRBV10-3 and TRBJ2-1; D perhaps matches TRBD2 (5 bases). Trimming took off 7 bases at V and 5 bases at J, with 12 bases between the two ends. Germline V gene data show CDR1 as ENHRY and CDR2 as SYGVKD. This CDR3 is 13 amino acids long. The CDR3 loop is CAITSGGDNEQFF. The CDR3 DNA follows: TGTGCCATCACCAGCGGTGGCGACAATGAGCAGTTCTTC.

The chain couples TRBV2 to TRBJ1-1; 7 positions match TRBD1. J was trimmed by 8 bases and V by 6 bases; bases with no gene match: 6. Germline CDR1 is SNHLY and CDR2 is FYNNEI. This CDR3 contains 12 residues. CDR3 nucleotide sequence: TGTGCCAGCAGAAGGGGGCCCGGGGAAGCTTTCTTT. Amino acids: CASRRGPGEAFF. Complete variable domain (other parts from reference TRBV2 and TRBJ1-1): EPEVTQTPSHQVTQMGQEVILRCVPISNHLYFYWYRQILGQKVEFLVSFYNNEISEKSEIFDDQFSVERPDGSNFTLKIRSTKLEDSAMYFCASRRGPGEAFFGQGTRLTVV.

V is TRBV15 and J is TRBJ2-1, with TRBD1 matching 8 bases. J lost 7 bases, V lost 2 bases, and 10 bases had no gene match. CDR3 length: 16 amino acids. The germline CDR1 and CDR2 sequences are LNHNV and YYDKDF (reference sequence). The CDR3 loop reads CATSRLGQGRMNEQFF. The CDR3 region has the DNA TGTGCCACCAGCAGATTAGGACAGGGTCGTATGAATGAGCAGTTCTTC.

V usage is TRBV30 and J usage is TRBJ1-3; no definite D call. V was clipped by 4 bases and J by 0 bases, with 10 bases between them. Germline lookup yields CDR1 GTSNPN and CDR2 SVGIG (reference sequence). The CDR3 runs 14 residues. The CDR3 bases are TGTGCCTGGAATTCCAGACACTCTGGAAACACCATATATTTT. Residues: CAWNSRHSGNTIYF.

Only a few counts were recorded for this clone. The V gene is TRBV16, the J gene TRBJ1-2; D remains unclear. The CDR3 runs to 12 residues. The germline CDR1 and CDR2 sequences are KGHSY and FQNENV. Trimming pared 0 bases from V and 8 bases from J, leaving 7 bases between. CDR3 in DNA: TGTGCCAGCAGCCAATCTGGCAACGGCTACACCTTC. Encoded protein: CASSQSGNGYTF.

The V gene is TRBV4-1, the J gene TRBJ2-7; 8 bases agree with TRBD2. Germline CDR1 MGHRA, CDR2 YSYEKL. The CDR3 consists of 15 residues. Trimming at V came to 1 base and at J to 3 bases, leaving 5 bases not matched to a gene. CDR3 in amino acids: CASSQGVSGNYEQYF. The CDR3 nucleotides are TGCGCCAGCAGCCAAGGTGTTAGCGGGAACTACGAGCAGTACTTC.

The genes are TRBV18 and TRBJ1-1, with D uncertain. Germline V gene data show CDR1 as KGHSH and CDR2 as LQKENI. This CDR3 contains 13 residues. Trimming left V 7 bases short and J 6 bases short, with 15 bases between. The CDR3 here is CASFPLGEAEAFF. The CDR3 DNA follows: TGTGCCAGCTTCCCTTTGGGTGAGGCTGAAGCTTTCTTT.

CDR3 loop: CASSLGVLYEQYF. The DNA for the CDR3 is TGTGCCAGCAGCTTAGGTGTCCTTTACGAGCAGTACTTC. The chain is built from TRBV11-2 and TRBJ2-7; D unclear. This CDR3 contains 13 residues. Trimming pared 1 base from V and 4 bases from J, leaving 8 bases between. Germline V gene sequence: CDR1 SGHAT, CDR2 FQNNGV.

The CDR3 loop is CASSPRGQVAGYEQYF. The CDR3 DNA reads TGTGCCAGCTCACCACGGGGACAGGTCGCGGGGTACGAGCAGTACTTC. This sequence joins TRBV18 and TRBJ2-7, with 8 nucleotides matching TRBD1. The CDR3 contains 16 residues. Germline V gene data show CDR1 as KGHSH and CDR2 as LQKENI. Trimming cost V 1 base and J 4 bases; bases outside gene matches: 9.

The chain couples TRBV2 to TRBJ1-2; 8 bases are shared with TRBD1. The CDR3 runs to 14 residues. Losses at the gene ends were 2 bases for V and 5 bases for J; bases not matched to a gene: 4. CDR1 SNHLY and CDR2 FYNNEI come from the germline V gene. Written as DNA, the CDR3 is TGTGCCAGCAGTGAACAGGGGGCGTTATATGGCTACACCTTC. Amino acid sequence: CASSEQGALYGYTF. The whole variable domain, remainder taken from reference TRBV2 and TRBJ1-2, is EPEVTQTPSHQVTQMGQEVILRCVPISNHLYFYWYRQILGQKVEFLVSFYNNEISEKSEIFDDQFSVERPDGSNFTLKIRSTKLEDSAMYFCASSEQGALYGYTFGSGTRLTVV.

In this sample, this clone turned up a few times. The CDR3 region has the DNA TGTGCCACCAGTGAGCCCAGGGGTTCCGACACTGAAGCTTTCTTT. This translates into CATSEPRGSDTEAFF. The V and J genes are TRBV24-1 and TRBJ1-1; a possible D gene is TRBD1 (6 bases). Germline V gene sequence: CDR1 KGHDR, CDR2 SFDVKD. The V end lost 4 bases, the J end lost 3 bases, and 14 bases lay between the germline ends. CDR3 length: 15 amino acids.